The sample holds one count of the clone carrying this TCR beta chain. The antigen is unknown. The CDR3 totals 14 residues. The V gene lost 6 bases and the J gene lost 7 bases, with 16 bases spanning the gap. Germline V CDR1 and CDR2: MDHEN, SYDVKM. The data were taken from a study of PD-1 blockade in classical Hodgkin lymphoma. The time point: newly diagnosed, previously untreated cHL patient sample. The authors purified CD4+ T cells from thawed PBMCs by magnetic negative selection. Comparator PBMCs were from newly diagnosed, untreated classical Hodgkin lymphoma. Findings of the study overall: With respect to the repertoire differences, their causes, possibly disease activity or prior therapy, remain undefined. Healthy donors reportedly exceeded newly diagnosed patients in baseline TCR diversity.

Profiled with immunoSEQ multiplex PCR; TCRdb holds only in-frame clones, not every one. The repertoire includes some 34,000 clones, roughly 91% of them detected once, and less than 0.25% sits in the top ten. Sequencing was done on a sample of CD4+ T cells from blood. This sequence joins TRBV28 and TRBJ1-5; possible D gene TRBD1, 5 bases. The sequence came from a human donor with classical Hodgkin lymphoma. The CDR3 DNA is TGTGCCAGCAGCACGGGTAGCGGGGGACAGCCCCAGCATTTT. Residues: CASSTGSGGQPQHF.